Listed here are 5 T cell receptor beta chains from one sample, sequenced in a study of T-cell memory formation after mild COVID-19. TCRdb fed the 5' RACE reads into MiXCR, producing one record per CDR3 protein. The sample carries 550,000 to 600,000 distinct CDR3 sequences, roughly 22% recorded once. Sequenced material: PBMCs or a T cell subset sorted from them (not recorded which). These receptors were obtained from an adult woman who had mild COVID-19 (a few samples of this study predate the infection). Cell type and time point are not known.

The chain uses TRBV2 and TRBJ1-2; D uncertain. Between the trimmed V and J ends, which lost 5 bases and 7 bases, there was a span of 8 bases. Looked up from germline, CDR1 is SNHLY and CDR2 is FYNNEI. CDR3 size: 11 residues. CDR3 DNA sequence: TGTGCCAGCAGTTACTCAGCTGGCTACACCTTC. Encoded protein: CASSYSAGYTF.

V and J are TRBV12-3 or TRBV12-4 and TRBJ1-2; tentative D call: TRBD1 (5 bases). The germline V and J ends were trimmed by 1 base and 7 bases, with 7 bases remaining between them. The CDR3 totals 12 residues. CDR3: CASSLGGFGYTF. In DNA, the CDR3 is TGTGCCAGCAGTTTAGGGGGGTTTGGCTACACCTTC.

There are a few counts of this clonotype. The genes are TRBV6-6 and TRBJ2-5, with TRBD2 matching 10 bases. CDR3 length equals 16 residues. Germline CDR1 reads MNHNY; CDR2 reads SVGAGI (reference sequence). J lost 5 bases, V lost 6 bases, and 12 bases had no gene match. The CDR3 DNA reads as TGTGCCAGCAGAACCACCGGGACTAGCGACATGGAGACCCAGTACTTC. Amino acids: CASRTTGTSDMETQYF.

The gene calls are TRBV9 and TRBJ1-2; 7 nucleotides agree with TRBD1. The J segment lost 6 bases and the V segment lost 2 bases, leaving 4 bases of the junction unmatched. The CDR3 is 13 residues long. Germline CDR1 is SGDLS and CDR2 is YYNGEE. CDR3 residues: CASSVRQGDGYTF. The CDR3, as DNA: TGTGCCAGCAGCGTTCGACAGGGCGATGGCTACACCTTC.

The chain couples TRBV7-9 to TRBJ1-1; D ambiguous. Trimming cost V 5 bases and J 1 base, with 11 bases left between them. Germline CDR1 SEHNR, CDR2 FQNEAQ (reference sequence). The CDR3 runs 14 residues. CDR3 in DNA: TGTGCCAGCAGCCATACCGACTGGAACACTGAAGCTTTCTTT. Translated, it gives CASSHTDWNTEAFF.